Shown below are 29 T cell receptor beta chains from a single sample sequenced in a study of T cell responses to AZD1222 COVID-19 vaccine. The repertoire was sequenced with immunoSEQ multiplex PCR; TCRdb's copy has only in-frame clones and lacks some. The table shows roughly 120,000 clones, with 85% to 95% occurring only once. The sample in question was peripheral blood, obtained on day 0 of AZD1222 vaccination. These receptors originate from an adult in good health.

The V call is TRBV6-5, the J call TRBJ2-5; possible D gene TRBD2, 5 bases. CDR3 length: 14 amino acids. Per germline, CDR1 MNHEY and CDR2 SVGAGI. The V gene lost 7 bases and the J gene lost 7 bases, with 19 bases spanning the gap. The CDR3 region is CASKDSVVLGTQYF. The CDR3 DNA is TGTGCCAGCAAGGACTCTGTCGTTCTGGGGACCCAGTACTTC.

The sample holds one count of this clone. The V call is TRBV7-9, the J call TRBJ2-7, with TRBD2 matching 10 bases. The CDR3 extends over 14 amino acids. Per the germline V gene, CDR1 is SEHNR and CDR2 is FQNEAQ (reference sequence). J was trimmed by 6 bases and V by 5 bases; bases with no gene match: 7. The CDR3 here is CASSIPGLATEQYF. In nucleotides, the CDR3 is TGTGCCAGCAGCATACCGGGACTAGCGACCGAGCAGTACTTC.

The rearrangement uses TRBV15 and TRBJ2-2, with D unresolved. The CDR3 consists of 16 residues. Germline lookup yields CDR1 LNHNV and CDR2 YYDKDF (reference sequence). Trimming left V 0 bases short and J 0 bases short, with 8 bases between. The CDR3 DNA sequence: TGTGCCACCAGCAGAGATCTTTGGGCGAACACCGGGGAGCTGTTTTTT. It is translated as CATSRDLWANTGELFF. The full variable domain, in which reference TRBV15 and TRBJ2-2 provide the parts outside the CDR3, is DAMVIQNPRYQVTQFGKPVTLSCSQTLNHNVMYWYQQKSSQAPKLLFHYYDKDFNNEADTPDNFQSRRPNTSFCFLDIRSPGLGDTAMYLCATSRDLWANTGELFFGEGSRLTVL.

The chain has TRBV28 and TRBJ1-3; D gene ambiguous. This CDR3 contains 12 residues. The germline gives CDR1 MDHEN, CDR2 SYDVKM. Trimming cost V 2 bases and J 3 bases, with 2 bases left between them. The CDR3 coding sequence is TGTGCCAGCAGTTTAGGTGGAAACACCATATATTTT. As protein: CASSLGGNTIYF.

The V and J genes are TRBV10-2 and TRBJ1-2; D unclear. The CDR3 is 12 amino acids. V lost 2 bases, J lost 7 bases, and 8 bases lay in between. From germline, CDR1 is WSHSY and CDR2 SAAADI. CDR3 sequence (DNA): TGCGCCAGCAGTGAGATTGGGCCTGGCTACACCTTC. Protein: CASSEIGPGYTF.

The chain has TRBV2 and TRBJ1-5; D might be TRBD1 (5 bases). Germline loops: CDR1 SNHLY, CDR2 FYNNEI. There are 15 residues in the CDR3. Trimming shortened V by 6 bases and J by 5 bases, and 17 bases separated the two germline ends. The CDR3 DNA sequence: TGTGCCAGCAGGCAGACAGTCCTTACGGATCAGCCCCAGCATTTT. Its translation: CASRQTVLTDQPQHF.

The V call is TRBV11-2, the J call TRBJ2-5, with D maybe TRBD1 (6 bases). Germline CDR1 is SGHAT and CDR2 is FQNNGV. The length of the CDR3 is 13 residues. Trimming stripped 1 base from V and 9 bases from J, with 12 bases between. The CDR3 loop reads CASSLGQDVAQYF. The CDR3 DNA reads TGTGCCAGCAGCTTAGGACAGGACGTGGCCCAGTACTTC.

This rearrangement joins TRBV2 to TRBJ1-2; D ambiguous. V was shortened by 6 bases and J by 7 bases, with 15 bases between the two germline ends. CDR1 and CDR2 from the germline V gene are SNHLY and FYNNEI. The CDR3 is 13 amino acids. The DNA of the CDR3 is TGTGCCAGCAGCGTACGTGGGTTATTTGGCTACACCTTC. This sequence encodes CASSVRGLFGYTF.

This chain joins TRBV6-5 and TRBJ2-2; weak D call: TRBD2 (7 bases). The CDR3 sequence is 16 residues long. The germline V gene encodes CDR1 MNHEY and CDR2 SVGAGI. Trimming took 1 base from V and 4 from J, leaving 13 bases between them. The CDR3: CASSYWGGAGTGELFF. In DNA form, the CDR3 reads TGTGCCAGCAGTTACTGGGGGGGGGCTGGCACCGGGGAGCTGTTTTTT.

The chain carries TRBV3-1 (or the pseudogene TRBV3-2) and TRBJ1-1; TRBD1 might be the D (5 bases). Germline CDR1 is LGHDT and CDR2 is YNNKEL (reference sequence). This CDR3 comprises 14 residues. V lost 4 bases, J lost 1 base, and 10 bases lay in between. The CDR3 nucleotides are TGTGCCAGCAGCCTAACTACAGGGAACACTGAAGCTTTCTTT. It codes for CASSLTTGNTEAFF.

CDR3 in DNA: TGCGCCAGCAGGTCCGGGACTGATTCCAATGAGCAGTTCTTC. It codes for CASRSGTDSNEQFF. The chain is built from TRBV5-1 and TRBJ2-1; tentatively, D is TRBD2 (6 bases). The CDR3 is made up of 14 amino acids. Germline V gene data show CDR1 as SGHRS and CDR2 as YFSETQ. The germline V and J ends were trimmed by 5 bases and 6 bases, with 15 bases remaining between them.

In its sample, this clone was seen once. The V and J genes are TRBV3-1 (or the pseudogene TRBV3-2) and TRBJ2-5; possible D gene TRBD1, 6 bases. Between the trimmed V and J ends, which lost 10 bases and 7 bases, there was a span of 22 bases. CDR3 length: 14 amino acids. The germline gives CDR1 LGHDT, CDR2 YNNKEL (reference sequence). The CDR3 nucleotides are TGTGCCACCTCCCCCCAGATTCAAGGGGGGACCCAGTACTTC. It encodes CATSPQIQGGTQYF.

This clone was picked up a small number of times. The rearrangement uses TRBV29-1 and TRBJ2-5; TRBD1 agrees at 10 bases. The germline V gene has CDR1 SQVTM and CDR2 ANQGSEA. The V segment lost 6 bases and the J segment 5 bases; nucleotides outside the gene matches: 9. The CDR3 loop spans 14 amino acids. The CDR3: CSVNPDRGRETQYF. CDR3 in DNA: TGCAGCGTCAATCCGGACAGGGGGAGGGAGACCCAGTACTTC.

This clone was counted a single time. The chain has TRBV28 and TRBJ1-5, with 10 bases lining up with TRBD1. V shed 5 bases and J 5 bases; nucleotides not matched to a gene: 6. The CDR3 contains 15 residues. CDR1 and CDR2 from the germline V gene are MDHEN and SYDVKM. The CDR3 is CASSGGTGEHQPQHF. In nucleotides, the CDR3 is TGTGCCAGCAGTGGTGGGACAGGGGAGCATCAGCCCCAGCATTTT.

The V and J genes are TRBV27 and TRBJ2-7; TRBD2 agrees at 11 bases. J was trimmed by 3 bases and V by 5 bases; bases with no gene match: 6. This CDR3 is built from 15 residues. Germline values: CDR1 MNHEY, CDR2 SMNVEV (reference sequence). CDR3 protein: CASSGALAGDYEQYF. The CDR3 DNA is TGTGCCAGCAGTGGGGCACTAGCGGGGGACTACGAGCAGTACTTC.

This sequence joins TRBV6-5 and TRBJ2-1, with 9 bases fitting TRBD1. Trimming removed 4 bases from V and 3 bases from J; junction bases left unmatched: 4. Germline lookup yields CDR1 MNHEY and CDR2 SVGAGI. The CDR3 is 15 residues long. The CDR3 loop reads CASSLSGQGYNEQFF. CDR3 coding DNA: TGTGCCAGCAGTTTATCGGGACAGGGCTACAATGAGCAGTTCTTC.

The V and J genes are TRBV10-3 and TRBJ1-5; D perhaps matches TRBD1 (5 bases). The ends were cut back, 8 bases at V and 3 bases at J, with 17 bases in the middle. This CDR3 has 15 amino acids. Germline-derived CDR1 and CDR2 are ENHRY and SYGVKD. The CDR3 spells CAISRSDKVNQPQHF. The DNA of the CDR3 is TGTGCCATCTCCAGATCGGACAAAGTCAATCAGCCCCAGCATTTT.

The chain has TRBV30 and TRBJ1-1; D is possibly TRBD1 (6 bases). This CDR3 is built from 11 residues. From germline, CDR1 is GTSNPN and CDR2 SVGIG (reference sequence). V gave up 7 bases and J gave up 11 bases, with 17 bases separating them. Here the CDR3 reads CASTSGTMAFF. DNA of the CDR3: TGTGCCTCCACATCCGGGACAATGGCTTTCTTT. Full variable domain (rest looked up from reference TRBV30 and TRBJ1-1): SQTIHQWPATLVQPVGSPLSLECTVEGTSNPNLYWYRQAAGRGLQLLFYSVGIGQISSEVPQNLSASRPQDRQFILSSKKLLLSDSGFYLCASTSGTMAFFGQGTRLTVV.

Comments on this clone: Compared with germline, one end of the junction differs, possibly owing to a read error. This sequence joins TRBV7-7 and TRBJ2-7; weak D call: TRBD2 (6 bases). CDR1 and CDR2 (germline): SSHAT, FNYEAQ (reference sequence). This CDR3 spans 13 amino acids. This chain's CDR3 is CASSLHSGGEQYF. The CDR3 nucleotides read TGTGCTAGCAGCCTCCATAGCGGCGGCGAGCAGTACTTC.

The CDR3 reads CASGLSTEAFF. The CDR3 DNA follows: TGTGCCAGCGGTTTGAGCACTGAAGCTTTCTTT. The rearrangement joins TRBV6-4 to TRBJ1-1; D is unresolved. CDR1 is MRHNA, CDR2 SNTAGT, per germline. This CDR3 contains 11 residues. The V and J ends lost 8 bases and 4 bases respectively, with 8 bases between them.

The chain employs TRBV19 and TRBJ2-3, with 11 positions matching TRBD2. V lost 7 bases to trimming and J lost 2 bases; unmatched junction nucleotides: 5. There are 15 residues in the CDR3. Germline CDR1 is LNHDA and CDR2 is SQIVND (reference sequence). The CDR3 DNA sequence: TGTGCCAGTAAGGCTAGCGGGAGGACCACAGATACGCAGTATTTT. Translation: CASKASGRTTDTQYF.

Points on this clone: One end of the junction is discordant with germline, which a read error may explain. The gene calls are TRBV19 and TRBJ2-7; weak D call: TRBD1 (5 bases). This CDR3 is 13 amino acids long. Germline CDR1 LNHDA, CDR2 SQIVND (reference sequence). The CDR3 reads CARWQGCSYEQYF. CDR3 DNA sequence: TGCGCTCGCTGGCAGGGCTGTTCCTACGAGCAGTACTTC.

The genes are TRBV5-1 and TRBJ2-7, with 7 bases fitting TRBD1. Germline V gene sequence: CDR1 SGHRS, CDR2 YFSETQ. This CDR3 region has 14 residues. Unmatched junction bases numbered 10, after V lost 7 bases and J lost 3 bases. DNA for the CDR3: TGCGCCAGCCGTTCGGGACAGTCCAACTACGAGCAGTACTTC. Its translation is CASRSGQSNYEQYF. The variable domain in full, with the rest retrieved from reference TRBV5-1 and TRBJ2-7, is KAGVTQTPRYLIKTRGQQVTLSCSPISGHRSVSWYQQTPGQGLQFLFEYFSETQRNKGNFPGRFSGRQFSNSRSEMNVSTLELGDSALYLCASRSGQSNYEQYFGPGTRLTVT.

The chain joins TRBV2 to TRBJ1-6, with D unresolved. V dropped 7 bases and J dropped 8 bases, with 15 bases sitting between them. The germline V gene has CDR1 SNHLY and CDR2 FYNNEI. The CDR3 is made up of 14 amino acids. As DNA, the CDR3 is TGTGCCAGCATTGGACGGGCGCGGGATTCACCCCTCCACTTT. Its translation: CASIGRARDSPLHF.

This clone has a handful of counts. The genes are TRBV6-1 and TRBJ1-1; 11 nucleotides line up with TRBD1. Unmatched junction bases numbered 5, after V lost 2 bases and J lost 6 bases. Germline CDR1 is MNHNS and CDR2 is SASEGT. The length of the CDR3 is 15 residues. In DNA, the CDR3 is TGTGCCAGCAGTGAAAGGGACAGGGGGAGTCCTGAAGCTTTCTTT. This sequence encodes CASSERDRGSPEAFF.

This chain joins TRBV25-1 and TRBJ2-3; TRBD1 or TRBD2 may be the D gene (5 bases each). V was trimmed by 4 bases and J by 3 bases, leaving 11 bases between them. Germline CDR1 and CDR2: MGHDK and SYGVNS. This CDR3 comprises 14 residues. CDR3 sequence (DNA): TGTGCCAGCAGTGTTCAGGGAGAAACAGATACGCAGTATTTT. Translation gives CASSVQGETDTQYF.

V and J are TRBV27 and TRBJ1-2; D unclear. The CDR3 runs to 12 residues. Germline values: CDR1 MNHEY, CDR2 SMNVEV (reference sequence). The V gene lost 5 bases and the J gene lost 1 base, with 5 bases spanning the gap. CDR3 sequence reads: CASSPDNYGYTF. The CDR3 nucleotides read TGTGCCAGCAGTCCAGATAACTATGGCTACACCTTC.

The V and J genes are TRBV2 and TRBJ2-1; D ambiguous. V gave up 1 base and J gave up 0 bases, with 7 bases separating them. This CDR3 has 15 amino acids. Germline-derived CDR1 and CDR2 are SNHLY and FYNNEI. CDR3 amino acids: CASSEDLSSYNEQFF. CDR3 coding DNA: TGTGCCAGCAGTGAAGACCTGAGCTCCTACAATGAGCAGTTCTTC.

The rearrangement joins TRBV5-6 to TRBJ1-5; 7 bases agree with TRBD1. V trimming: 3 bases; J trimming: 7 bases; junction bases outside the gene matches: 4. The CDR3 contains 13 residues. Germline CDR1 is SGHDT and CDR2 is YYEEEE. The CDR3 here is CASSSGGGQPQHF. CDR3 coding DNA: TGTGCCAGCAGCTCAGGGGGAGGACAGCCCCAGCATTTT. Full variable domain (missing parts from reference TRBV5-6 and TRBJ1-5): DAGVTQSPTHLIKTRGQQVTLRCSPKSGHDTVSWYQQALGQGPQFIFQYYEEEERQRGNFPDRFSGHQFPNYSSELNVNALLLGDSALYLCASSSGGGQPQHFGDGTRLSIL.